The text below deals with one T cell receptor delta chain. This clone occurred many times. Its binding antigen is unknown. This is likely an artifact of a read error, given a far larger clone one base away. Different DNA sequences within this sample yield the same CDR3. The sample comes from a study of γδ T cells in repeated Plasmodium falciparum infection (dated by TCRdb to 2020 to 2022). Study-level background: Malian children exposed to intense seasonal malaria transmission were enrolled in the natural-infection arm and compared with Australian children matched for age and gender. The study examined how repeated Plasmodium falciparum infection shapes the human gammadelta T cell repertoire, using natural infection in Mali and controlled human malaria infection. Four controlled human malaria infections were administered to about five malaria-naive U.S. adults over about 600 days by bites from P. falciparum NF54-infected Anopheles stephensi mosquitoes. The gammadelta TCR repertoires from Mali were analysed in two ways: cross-sectionally during periods with no transmission, and longitudinally across episodes of acute febrile malaria. Samples from controlled-infection subjects were taken at baseline, right before selected infections, and 21 days after each infection. The paper as a whole reports these results and caveats: Repeated controlled infections appeared to drive waves of new clonotype selection in Vdelta2-negative, largely Vdelta1+, gammadelta TCR repertoires. Generalizability was limited because the Malian cohort came from a small rural village made up predominantly of one ethnic group. Vgamma9/Vdelta2+ TCR repertoires showed a highly stable polyclonal repertoire over time and infection, with many inter-individual overlapping TCRgamma sequences. Compared with Australian children, Malian children appeared to have Vdelta2-negative gammadelta TCR repertoires that were more clonally expanded, less diverse and less shared. Because the controlled-infection cohort was small, analysis of inter-individual variability in gammadelta T cell responses was limited.

Vgamma9/Vdelta2+ and Vdelta2-negative gammadelta T cell populations were flow-sorted from peripheral blood mononuclear cells for bulk TCR repertoire analysis. V has 6 bases trimmed and J has 0 bases trimmed; junction bases matching no gene number 17. The CDR1 and CDR2 encoded by the germline V gene are GEAIGNYY and EKD. The CDR3 contains 18 residues, cysteine and phenylalanine counted. This entry keeps only the CDR3 DNA: 54 bases, framed from base 1. Library preparation used multiplex PCR. Sequencing instrument: Illumina MiSeq. Each sorted gammadelta T cell sample was sequenced for both the TCR gamma (TRG) and TCR delta (TRD) chains. Turning to the authors' computational methods: Repertoire analyses included clonotype tree plots, accumulated frequency of the top 20 clonotypes, diversity index (DI) and D75 metrics. TCRdb reanalyzed the public reads with the CATT caller, and identical DNA sequences were merged afterwards. It is TCRdb's table, rather than the study itself, that gives the V and J calls and clone size. Across this sample there are 93,000 or so delta-chain clones, with 0.75% to 1% seen only once. The top ten hold over 8.5% of the sample.

The V and J genes are TRDV2 and TRDJ1; 8 of the junction bases match TRDD3. This clonotype originated in a pool of human donors (malaria-infected and uninfected, not separated). The sample consisted of gamma-delta T cells from blood. The sequenced DNA: TGTGCCTGTTCTTCCTTGGGTACTGGGGGGCCTTACACCGATAAACTCATCTTT. This gives the protein CACSSLGTGGPYTDKLIF.